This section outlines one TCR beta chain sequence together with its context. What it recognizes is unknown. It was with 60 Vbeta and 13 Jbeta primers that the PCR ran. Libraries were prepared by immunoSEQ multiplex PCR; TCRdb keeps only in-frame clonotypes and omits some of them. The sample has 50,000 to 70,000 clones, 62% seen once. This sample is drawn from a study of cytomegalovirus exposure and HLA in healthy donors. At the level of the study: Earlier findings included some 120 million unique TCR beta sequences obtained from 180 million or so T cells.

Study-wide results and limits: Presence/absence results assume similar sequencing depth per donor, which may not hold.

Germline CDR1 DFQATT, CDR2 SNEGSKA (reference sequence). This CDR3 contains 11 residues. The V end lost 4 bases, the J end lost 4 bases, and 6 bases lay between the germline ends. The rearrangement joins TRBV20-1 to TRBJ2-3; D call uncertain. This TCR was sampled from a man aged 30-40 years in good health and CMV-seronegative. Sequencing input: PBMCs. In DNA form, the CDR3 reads TGCAGTGCTACCCTGTCAGATACGCAGTATTTT. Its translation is CSATLSDTQYF.